The entry that follows covers one TCR beta chain sequence. The junction differs from germline at one of its ends, possibly a read error. When the RNA was reverse transcribed, random hexamers were used with an input of about 0.5 to 1 ug. TCRdb re-derived calls from the immunoSEQ multiplex PCR reads in MiXCR, one entry per CDR3 protein. The sample includes 180,000 or so distinct CDR3 sequences, approximately 94% of them seen just once. The sample is drawn from a study of CD8 T cells in Susac syndrome. Germline V gene data show CDR1 as LNHDA and CDR2 as SQIVND (reference sequence). This CDR3 has 13 amino acids. TCR beta from blood CD8+ and CD4+ T cells was sequenced. TEMRA cells were FACS-enriched, while CD8+ and CD4+ T cells were negatively isolated.

Sequencing was done on a sample of CD4+ T cells from PBMCs. The clonotype comes from a human donor with multiple sclerosis. V gene TRBV19 combines with J gene TRBJ1-5; D is undetermined. The CDR3 DNA reads TGTGCCGGTAGTACCCGATCAACCCAGCCCCAGCATTTT. This codes for CAGSTRSTQPQHF. The entire variable domain, with the rest obtained from reference TRBV19 and TRBJ1-5, is as follows: DGGITQSPKYLFRKEGQNVTLSCEQNLNHDAMYWYRQDPGQGLRLIYYSQIVNDFQKGDIAEGYSVSREKKESFPLTVTSAQKNPTAFYLCAGSTRSTQPQHFGDGTRLSIL.